The 8 T cell receptor beta chains listed next were all sequenced from one sample in a study of T cell responses to AZD1222 COVID-19 vaccine. TCRdb's copy holds only in-frame clones and misses some; the assay was immunoSEQ multiplex PCR. The sample lists about 120,000 clones, 93% occurring once. The material was peripheral blood, obtained 28 days after the second AZD1222 dose. All receptors derive from an adult who received the AZD1222 COVID-19 vaccine.

This clone was seen once. The chain uses TRBV6-5 and TRBJ1-6; maybe TRBD1 (5 bases). The CDR3 is 14 residues long. CDR1 and CDR2 (germline): MNHEY, SVGAGI. The V and J ends lost 3 bases and 7 bases respectively, with 10 bases between them. CDR3 in amino acids: CASSYGAGNSPLHF. The CDR3 coding sequence is TGTGCCAGCAGTTATGGGGCTGGGAATTCACCCCTCCACTTT.

The V and J genes are TRBV7-3 and TRBJ2-1; 12 bases match TRBD2. Trimming cost V 3 bases and J 6 bases; bases outside gene matches: 9. The CDR3 has 17 amino acids. The germline CDR1 and CDR2 sequences are SGHTA and FQGTGA. The CDR3 nucleotides read TGTGCCAGCAGCTTCACTTCGGGACTAGCGGGCGGCAATGAGCAGTTCTTC. Amino acid sequence: CASSFTSGLAGGNEQFF.

This sequence joins TRBV10-3 and TRBJ1-2, with TRBD1 matching 11 bases. Unmatched junction bases numbered 8, after V lost 7 bases and J lost 7 bases. The CDR3 has 14 residues. Germline V gives CDR1 ENHRY, CDR2 SYGVKD. The CDR3 loop reads CAIKPGQGVGGYTF. CDR3 bases: TGTGCCATCAAACCGGGACAGGGGGTGGGTGGCTACACCTTC.

The CDR3 protein is CASSGTGTLSYEQYF. The CDR3 nucleotides are TGTGCCAGCAGCGGGACCGGGACTCTCTCCTACGAGCAGTACTTC. The chain uses TRBV7-9 and TRBJ2-7, with D perhaps TRBD2 (6 bases). The CDR3 length is 15 residues. Trimming removed 5 bases from V and 0 bases from J, with 14 bases in between. The germline gives CDR1 SEHNR, CDR2 FQNEAQ (reference sequence).

The V call is TRBV7-6, the J call TRBJ2-7; D unresolved. CDR3 length: 16 residues. The V gene's germline CDR1 is SGHVS and CDR2 FNYEAQ. Trimming pared 1 base from V and 4 bases from J, leaving 17 bases between. The CDR3 protein is CASSLEYGPNAYEQYF. CDR3 coding DNA: TGTGCCAGCAGCTTAGAGTACGGACCAAACGCTTACGAGCAGTACTTC.

The J gene is TRBJ2-5, the V gene TRBV5-4, with 10 bases that match TRBD2. The CDR3 runs to 15 residues. V shed 7 bases and J 5 bases; nucleotides not matched to a gene: 11. Germline CDR1 SGHNT, CDR2 YYREEE (reference sequence). The chain's CDR3 is CASGSERGGRETQYF. DNA of the CDR3: TGTGCCAGCGGAAGCGAGCGGGGGGGCCGGGAGACCCAGTACTTC.

This chain joins TRBV19 and TRBJ2-7; 11 nucleotides agree with TRBD1. Germline loops: CDR1 LNHDA, CDR2 SQIVND (reference sequence). V lost 4 bases to trimming and J lost 12 bases; unmatched junction nucleotides: 5. This CDR3 has 12 amino acids. For the CDR3, the DNA is TGTGCCAGTAGTAGTGGACAGGGGGCGCCGTACTTC. This translates into CASSSGQGAPYF.

V and J are TRBV7-2 and TRBJ2-7; D remains ambiguous. Between the trimmed V and J ends, which lost 5 bases and 0 bases, there was a span of 11 bases. Germline loops: CDR1 SGHTA, CDR2 FQGNSA. This CDR3 is built from 14 residues. CDR3: CASSRKGFSYEQYF. CDR3 DNA: TGTGCCAGCAGCCGTAAGGGCTTCTCCTACGAGCAGTACTTC.